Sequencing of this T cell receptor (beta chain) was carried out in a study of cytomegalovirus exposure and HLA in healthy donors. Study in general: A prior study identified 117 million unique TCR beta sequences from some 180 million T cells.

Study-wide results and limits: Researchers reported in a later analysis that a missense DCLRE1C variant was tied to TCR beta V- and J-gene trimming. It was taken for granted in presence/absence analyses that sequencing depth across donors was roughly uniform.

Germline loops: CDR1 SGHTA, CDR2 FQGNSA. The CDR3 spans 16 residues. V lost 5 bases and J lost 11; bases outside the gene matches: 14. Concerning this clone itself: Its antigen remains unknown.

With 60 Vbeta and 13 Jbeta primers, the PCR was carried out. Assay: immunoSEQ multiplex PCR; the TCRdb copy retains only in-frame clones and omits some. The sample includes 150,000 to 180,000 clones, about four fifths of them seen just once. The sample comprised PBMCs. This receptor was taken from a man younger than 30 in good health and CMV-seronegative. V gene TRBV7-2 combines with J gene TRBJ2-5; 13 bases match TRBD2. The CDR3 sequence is CASSPTRTSGGGGQYF. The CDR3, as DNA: TGTGCCAGCAGCCCTACCCGGACTAGCGGGGGCGGGGGTCAGTACTTC.